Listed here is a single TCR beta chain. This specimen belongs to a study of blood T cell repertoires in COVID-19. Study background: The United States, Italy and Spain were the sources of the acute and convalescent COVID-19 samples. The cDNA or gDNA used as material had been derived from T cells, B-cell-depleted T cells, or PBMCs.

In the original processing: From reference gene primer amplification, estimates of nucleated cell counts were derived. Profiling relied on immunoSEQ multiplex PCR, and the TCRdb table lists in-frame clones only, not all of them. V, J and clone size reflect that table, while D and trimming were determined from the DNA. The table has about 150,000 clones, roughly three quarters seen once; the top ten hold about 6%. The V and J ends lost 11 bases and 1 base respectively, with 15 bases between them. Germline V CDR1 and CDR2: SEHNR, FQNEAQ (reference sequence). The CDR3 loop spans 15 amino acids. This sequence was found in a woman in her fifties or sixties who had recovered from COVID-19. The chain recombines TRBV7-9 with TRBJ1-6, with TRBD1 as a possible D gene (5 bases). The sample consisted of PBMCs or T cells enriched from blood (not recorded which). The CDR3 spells CASNTDRSYNSPLHF. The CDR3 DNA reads TGTGCCTCAAACACCGACAGATCCTATAATTCACCCCTCCACTTT.